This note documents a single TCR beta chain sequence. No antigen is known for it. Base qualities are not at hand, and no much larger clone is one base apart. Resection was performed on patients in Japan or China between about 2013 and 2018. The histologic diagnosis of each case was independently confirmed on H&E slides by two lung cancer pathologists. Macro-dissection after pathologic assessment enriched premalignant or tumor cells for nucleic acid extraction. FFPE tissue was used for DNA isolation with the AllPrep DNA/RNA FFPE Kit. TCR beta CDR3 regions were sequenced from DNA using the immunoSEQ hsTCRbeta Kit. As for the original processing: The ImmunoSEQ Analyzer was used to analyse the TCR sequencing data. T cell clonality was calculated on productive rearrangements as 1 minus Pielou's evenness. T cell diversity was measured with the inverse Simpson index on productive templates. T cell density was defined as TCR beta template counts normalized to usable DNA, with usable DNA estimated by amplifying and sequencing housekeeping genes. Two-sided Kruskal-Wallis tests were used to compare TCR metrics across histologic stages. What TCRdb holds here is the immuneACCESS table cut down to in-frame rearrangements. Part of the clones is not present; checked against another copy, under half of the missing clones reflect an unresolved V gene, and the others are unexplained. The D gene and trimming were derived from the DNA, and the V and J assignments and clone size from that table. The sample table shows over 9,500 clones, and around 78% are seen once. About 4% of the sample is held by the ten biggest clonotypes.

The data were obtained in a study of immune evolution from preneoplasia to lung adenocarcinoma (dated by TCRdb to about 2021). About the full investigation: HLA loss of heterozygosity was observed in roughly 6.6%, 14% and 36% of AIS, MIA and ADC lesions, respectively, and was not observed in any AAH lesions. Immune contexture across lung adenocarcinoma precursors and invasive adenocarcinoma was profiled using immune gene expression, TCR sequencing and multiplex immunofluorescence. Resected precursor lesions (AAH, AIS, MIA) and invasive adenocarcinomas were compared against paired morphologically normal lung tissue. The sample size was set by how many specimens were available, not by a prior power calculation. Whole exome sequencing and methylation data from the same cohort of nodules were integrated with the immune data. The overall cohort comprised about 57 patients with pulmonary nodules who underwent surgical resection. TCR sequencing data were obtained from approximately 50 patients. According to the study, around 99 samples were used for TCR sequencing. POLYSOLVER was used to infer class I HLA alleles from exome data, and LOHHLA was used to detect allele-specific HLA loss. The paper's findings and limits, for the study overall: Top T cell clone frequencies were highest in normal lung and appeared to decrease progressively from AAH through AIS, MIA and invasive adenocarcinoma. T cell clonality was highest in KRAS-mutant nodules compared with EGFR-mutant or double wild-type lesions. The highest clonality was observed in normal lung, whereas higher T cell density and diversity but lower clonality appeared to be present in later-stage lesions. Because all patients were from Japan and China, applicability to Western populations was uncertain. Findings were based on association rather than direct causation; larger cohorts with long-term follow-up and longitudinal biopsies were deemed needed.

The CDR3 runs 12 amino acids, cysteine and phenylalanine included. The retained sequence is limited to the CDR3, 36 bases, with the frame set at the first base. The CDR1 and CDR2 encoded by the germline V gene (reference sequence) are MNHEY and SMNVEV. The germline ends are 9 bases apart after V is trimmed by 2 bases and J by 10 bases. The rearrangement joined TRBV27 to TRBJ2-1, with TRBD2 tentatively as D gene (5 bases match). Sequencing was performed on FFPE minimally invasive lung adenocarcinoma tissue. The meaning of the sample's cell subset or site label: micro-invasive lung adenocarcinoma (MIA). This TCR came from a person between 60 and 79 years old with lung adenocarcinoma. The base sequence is TGTGCCAGCAGTTTAGATGGGAGCGAGCAGTTCTTC. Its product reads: CASSLDGSEQFF.